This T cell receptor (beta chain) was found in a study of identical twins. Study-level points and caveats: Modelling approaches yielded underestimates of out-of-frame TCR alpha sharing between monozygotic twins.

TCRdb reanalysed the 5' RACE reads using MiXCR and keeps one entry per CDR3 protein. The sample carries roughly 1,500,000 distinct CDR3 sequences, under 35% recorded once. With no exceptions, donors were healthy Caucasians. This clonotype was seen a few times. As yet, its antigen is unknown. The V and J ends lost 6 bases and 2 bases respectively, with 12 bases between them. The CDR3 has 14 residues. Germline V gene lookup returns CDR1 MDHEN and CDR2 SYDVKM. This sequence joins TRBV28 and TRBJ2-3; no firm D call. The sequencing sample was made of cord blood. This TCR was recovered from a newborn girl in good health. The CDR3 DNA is TGTGCCAGCAGGCCTCTCCCACCCACAGATACGCAGTATTTT. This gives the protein CASRPLPPTDTQYF.